This TCR beta chain was recovered during a study of T cell responses to AZD1222 COVID-19 vaccine. Germline V gives CDR1 GTSNPN, CDR2 SVGIG (reference sequence). V was trimmed by 3 bases and J by 0 bases, leaving 5 bases between them. The CDR3 spans 12 residues. TCRdb's copy holds only in-frame clones and misses some; the assay was immunoSEQ multiplex PCR. The sample gives around 120,000 clones, roughly nine tenths of which show up once; 2% to 2.5% is in the top ten. On this clone itself: Its antigen is unknown. Other nucleotide sequences from this sample produce the same CDR3.

Regarding the study as a whole: Donors in the cohort were predominantly white British and more often female, and clonal diversity was possibly underestimated. Recipients of two AZD1222 doses showed rising Spike-specific TCR breadth and depth.

This sequence joins TRBV30 and TRBJ1-1; D unclear. Sequenced here: peripheral blood, sampled on day 0 of AZD1222 vaccination. This clonotype originated in an adult in good health. DNA of the CDR3: TGTGCCTGGAGCAAAGTGAACACTGAAGCTTTCTTT. Protein sequence: CAWSKVNTEAFF.